This TCR beta chain was recovered during a study of cytotoxic CD8 clonotypes in ibrutinib-treated CLL. General observations from the study: Circulating CD8+ T-cell counts were tracked by baseline clonality, which exceeded that of age-matched healthy donors. The public clonotypes identified were infrequent and showed contraction or stability on treatment.

Profiled with immunoSEQ multiplex PCR; TCRdb holds only in-frame clones, not every one. The sample records tens of thousands of clones, roughly 58% being singletons. Trimming removed 8 bases at V and 1 base at J, with 14 bases between. Germline V gene sequence: CDR1 MNHEY, CDR2 SMNVEV (reference sequence). The CDR3 totals 15 residues. This clone was recorded once. Its antigen is undetermined. The TCR originated in a human donor with chronic lymphocytic leukemia. Source: PBMCs, taken at disease progression, from a patient treated with ibrutinib. The chain employs TRBV27 and TRBJ1-4; D not certain. The CDR3 reads CASRGRAGTNEKLFF. The DNA for the CDR3 is TGTGCCAGCCGGGGTCGGGCGGGAACTAATGAAAAACTGTTTTTT. The full variable domain, completed using reference TRBV27 and TRBJ1-4, is EAQVTQNPRYLITVTGKKLTVTCSQNMNHEYMSWYRQDPGLGLRQIYYSMNVEVTDKGDVPEGYKVSRKEKRNFPLILESPSPNQTSLYFCASRGRAGTNEKLFFGSGTQLSVL.